What follows are 25 T cell receptor beta chains derived from one specimen sequenced in a study of CXCR3-negative and CXCR3-positive naive CD8 T cells. Study results and limitations: TRB CDR3s were more hydrophobic in CXCR3-positive than in CXCR3-negative naive cells.

These receptors' antigens are unknown. 5' RACE with UMI labels generated the TRB cDNA libraries. TCRdb reworked the 5' RACE reads into one entry per CDR3 protein, no DNA. Seen in this sample are 120,000 to 150,000 distinct CDR3 sequences; the ten most common clones hold approximately 0.28%. The sample was naive CXCR3+ CD8+ T cells from blood. Subset given: CD45RO-CCR7+CD27+CD95- naive CD8+ T cells expressing CXCR3 (TNR3+). These receptors originate from a human donor in good health. Some clones in this sample may be carry-over from other donors' samples.

This chain connects TRBV7-9 to TRBJ1-2. The germline V gene has CDR1 SEHNR and CDR2 FQNEAQ (reference sequence). The CDR3 extends over 14 amino acids. CDR3 loop: CASSLSLLRYGYTF.

The V gene is TRBV6-5, the J gene TRBJ2-1; TCRdb designates TRBD1, a call that cannot be tested without DNA. The CDR3 extends over 13 amino acids. Germline lookup yields CDR1 MNHEY and CDR2 SVGAGI. This chain's CDR3 is CASSPFGAGEQFF.

This sequence joins TRBV20-1 and TRBJ2-7. This CDR3 is 15 amino acids long. CDR1 and CDR2 (germline): DFQATT, SNEGSKA (reference sequence). CDR3 sequence: CSARFPSGDHYEQYF.

The chain combines TRBV12-3 or TRBV12-4 with TRBJ2-7. This CDR3 is 12 amino acids long. The CDR3 reads CAMHPARWEQYF.

The rearrangement joins TRBV7-9 to TRBJ1-5; TCRdb reports TRBD1, a call that lacks DNA to check it against. The CDR3 length is 13 residues. The V gene's germline CDR1 is SEHNR and CDR2 FQNEAQ (reference sequence). The CDR3 protein is CASSPGWGQPQHF.

CDR3 amino acids: CASSDSNSYEQYF. The chain links TRBV2 to TRBJ2-7. This CDR3 spans 13 amino acids. CDR1 is SNHLY and CDR2 is FYNNEI in the germline V gene. Complete variable domain (other parts from reference TRBV2 and TRBJ2-7): EPEVTQTPSHQVTQMGQEVILRCVPISNHLYFYWYRQILGQKVEFLVSFYNNEISEKSEIFDDQFSVERPDGSNFTLKIRSTKLEDSAMYFCASSDSNSYEQYFGPGTRLTVT.

The genes are TRBV4-1 and TRBJ2-7. The CDR3 is 11 amino acids. The germline V gene encodes CDR1 MGHRA and CDR2 YSYEKL. CDR3 residues: CASRGSNEQYF.

The chain couples TRBV11-2 to TRBJ2-2. The CDR3 totals 13 residues. Germline assignment: CDR1 SGHAT and CDR2 FQNNGV. CDR3 in amino acids: CASSSTVTGELFF.

The V and J genes are TRBV19 and TRBJ2-1; the TCRdb D gene call, TRBD2, has no DNA to confirm it. Germline CDR1 LNHDA, CDR2 SQIVND (reference sequence). The CDR3 covers 16 residues. The CDR3 is CASDTRPEPTMSWQFF.

V is TRBV11-2 and J is TRBJ2-7. Germline V gene sequence: CDR1 SGHAT, CDR2 FQNNGV. The CDR3 loop spans 11 amino acids. CDR3 sequence: CASSSLYEQYF. The entire variable domain, with the rest obtained from reference TRBV11-2 and TRBJ2-7, is as follows: EAGVAQSPRYKIIEKRQSVAFWCNPISGHATLYWYQQILGQGPKLLIQFQNNGVVDDSQLPKDRFSAERLKGVDSTLKIQPAKLEDSAVYLCASSSLYEQYFGPGTRLTVT.

The chain recombines TRBV6-1 with TRBJ2-7; TCRdb's D gene call, TRBD1, goes unchecked for lack of DNA. CDR3 length: 15 amino acids. CDR1 is MNHNS, CDR2 SASEGT, per germline. The CDR3 protein is CASSEGTGPSYEQYF.

The V and J genes are TRBV20-1 and TRBJ2-7; TCRdb selects TRBD1, and the lack of DNA leaves this call unchecked. Germline CDR1 is DFQATT and CDR2 is SNEGSKA (reference sequence). CDR3 length: 16 residues. The CDR3 sequence: CSALGTGGDFAYEQYF.

The chain recombines TRBV2 with TRBJ2-1. Germline CDR1 SNHLY, CDR2 FYNNEI. The CDR3 sequence is 13 residues long. The CDR3 loop reads CASSEYSFNEQFF.

This chain uses TRBV6-2 or TRBV6-3 with TRBJ1-5. Germline CDR1 is MNHEY and CDR2 is SVGEGT. The CDR3 has 15 residues. The CDR3 loop reads CASRNEGGSNQPQHF.

This chain joins TRBV29-1 and TRBJ2-1; the TCRdb call, TRBD1, lacks DNA for checking. Germline-derived CDR1 and CDR2 are SQVTM and ANQGSEA. The CDR3 spans 14 residues. CDR3 residues: CSVGDYLGTGGLFF.

The chain uses TRBV6-5 and TRBJ2-5; TCRdb picks TRBD1, but there is no DNA to check that call. There are 13 residues in the CDR3. Germline V gives CDR1 MNHEY, CDR2 SVGAGI. The CDR3: CASSYVQAGTQYF.

V usage is TRBV7-9 and J usage is TRBJ2-3; lacking DNA, the TRBD2 call made by TCRdb goes unchecked. The CDR3 is 16 amino acids. The germline V gene encodes CDR1 SEHNR and CDR2 FQNEAQ (reference sequence). The CDR3 sequence: CASSSRLAGTTDTQYF. The full variable domain, in which reference TRBV7-9 and TRBJ2-3 provide the parts outside the CDR3, is DTGVSQNPRHKITKRGQNVTFRCDPISEHNRLYWYRQTLGQGPEFLTYFQNEAQLEKSRLLSDRFSAERPKGSFSTLEIQRTEQGDSAMYLCASSSRLAGTTDTQYFGPGTRLTVL.

The chain links TRBV7-9 to TRBJ2-1; TCRdb names TRBD1, which stays unverified in the absence of DNA. Germline lookup yields CDR1 SEHNR and CDR2 FQNEAQ (reference sequence). This CDR3 is 15 amino acids long. CDR3 residues: CASSPQDRVYNEQFF.

The chain couples TRBV15 to TRBJ2-3. There are 13 residues in the CDR3. The germline CDR1 and CDR2 sequences are LNHNV and YYDKDF (reference sequence). CDR3 in amino acids: CATSSVVSDTQYF. Full variable domain (rest looked up from reference TRBV15 and TRBJ2-3): DAMVIQNPRYQVTQFGKPVTLSCSQTLNHNVMYWYQQKSSQAPKLLFHYYDKDFNNEADTPDNFQSRRPNTSFCFLDIRSPGLGDTAMYLCATSSVVSDTQYFGPGTRLTVL.

The gene calls are TRBV24-1 and TRBJ2-7; the TCRdb D gene call, TRBD1, has no DNA to confirm it. Germline values: CDR1 KGHDR, CDR2 SFDVKD. The CDR3 contains 17 residues. The CDR3 loop reads CATSDPPTRAGWYEQYF.

The chain joins TRBV27 to TRBJ2-7; TCRdb proposes TRBD2, but this gene call is untestable without DNA. The CDR3 has 12 amino acids. Germline CDR1 MNHEY, CDR2 SMNVEV (reference sequence). CDR3 in amino acids: CASGGVSYEQYF.

The V call is TRBV7-8, the J call TRBJ2-1; TCRdb calls TRBD1, which cannot be checked without DNA. This CDR3 region has 14 residues. Germline CDR1 and CDR2: SGHVS and FQNEAQ. CDR3 protein: CASSPGRGYNEQFF.

The chain carries TRBV29-1 and TRBJ1-1. The germline gives CDR1 SQVTM, CDR2 ANQGSEA. The CDR3 extends over 18 amino acids. The CDR3 sequence is CSVEDGRQRTRQNTEAFF. Together with reference TRBV29-1 and TRBJ1-1, the CDR3 gives the full variable domain: SAVISQKPSRDICQRGTSLTIQCQVDSQVTMMFWYRQQPGQSLTLIATANQGSEATYESGFVIDKFPISRPNLTFSTLTVSNMSPEDSSIYLCSVEDGRQRTRQNTEAFFGQGTRLTVV.

V and J are TRBV9 and TRBJ1-2; as DNA is missing, the TRBD1 call by TCRdb cannot be tested. This CDR3 contains 16 residues. Germline loops: CDR1 SGDLS, CDR2 YYNGEE. CDR3 loop: CASSVADFPRAYGYTF. Looking up the rest from reference TRBV9 and TRBJ1-2 gives the full variable domain: DSGVTQTPKHLITATGQRVTLRCSPRSGDLSVYWYQQSLDQGLQFLIQYYNGEERAKGNILERFSAQQFPDLHSELNLSSLELGDSALYFCASSVADFPRAYGYTFGSGTRLTVV.

V usage is TRBV29-1 and J usage is TRBJ1-2; TCRdb picks TRBD1, but there is no DNA to check that call. This CDR3 comprises 13 residues. Germline V gene data show CDR1 as SQVTM and CDR2 as ANQGSEA. This chain's CDR3 is CSVWTGTNYGYTF.